Each of the 22 T cell receptor beta chains below was sequenced from the same sample in a study of shared clonotypes between healthy human individuals. Generated by immunoSEQ multiplex PCR, the TCRdb table keeps only in-frame clones and is missing some. This table has some 2.3 million clones, over 85% appearing once. Sequencing was done on a sample of naive CD4+ T cells from PBMCs. The subset: CD45RA+ positively selected. These receptors all stem from a man aged 18 to 29 in good health. Some clones in this sample may be carry-over from other donors' samples.

The chain recombines TRBV27 with TRBJ2-1; D is unclear. V gave up 7 bases and J gave up 8 bases, with 6 bases separating them. This CDR3 is 10 amino acids long. Germline assignment: CDR1 MNHEY and CDR2 SMNVEV (reference sequence). The CDR3 loop is CASTKDEQFF. As DNA, the CDR3 is TGTGCCAGCACGAAGGATGAGCAGTTCTTC.

The chain couples TRBV25-1 to TRBJ2-5; 9 bases match TRBD2. CDR1 is MGHDK and CDR2 is SYGVNS in the germline V gene. The CDR3 contains 16 residues. The J segment lost 5 bases and the V segment lost 4 bases, leaving 11 bases of the junction unmatched. The CDR3 sequence is CASSASGAQVRETQYF. CDR3 DNA: TGTGCCAGCAGTGCTAGCGGGGCCCAGGTTCGTGAGACCCAGTACTTC.

This clone showed up just a few times. Additional DNA sequences in this sample encode the identical CDR3. The chain carries TRBV7-9 and TRBJ1-1; D might be TRBD1 (5 bases). The CDR3 loop spans 13 amino acids. Looked up from germline, CDR1 is SEHNR and CDR2 is FQNEAQ (reference sequence). V lost 1 base and J lost 4, with 7 bases in between. The CDR3 DNA sequence: TGTGCCAGCAGCTTAGAGCAGGGCACTGAAGCTTTCTTT. Amino acid sequence: CASSLEQGTEAFF.

This chain connects TRBV5-4 to TRBJ2-1, with D perhaps being TRBD1 or TRBD2 (7 bases each). The CDR3 is 15 residues long. From germline, CDR1 is SGHNT and CDR2 YYREEE (reference sequence). V lost 6 bases to trimming and J lost 0 bases, with 13 bases between them. The CDR3 sequence is CASTERDSSYNEQFF. DNA of the CDR3: TGTGCCAGCACCGAGCGGGACAGCTCCTACAATGAGCAGTTCTTC.

CDR3 sequence (DNA): TGTGCCAGCAGCTTAGCCCGGGACTCAGATACGCAGTATTTT. Translation gives CASSLARDSDTQYF. This chain uses TRBV11-3 with TRBJ2-3, with D possibly matching TRBD2 (6 bases). Germline assignment: CDR1 SGHNT and CDR2 YENEEA. This CDR3 is 14 amino acids long. The V gene lost 1 base and the J gene lost 4 bases, with 9 bases spanning the gap. Full variable domain (missing parts from reference TRBV11-3 and TRBJ2-3): EAGVVQSPRYKIIEKKQPVAFWCNPISGHNTLYWYLQNLGQGPELLIRYENEEAVDDSQLPKDRFSAERLKGVDSTLKIQPAELGDSAVYLCASSLARDSDTQYFGPGTRLTVL.

A remark on this clone: This sample also contains other DNA sequences that code for the same CDR3. The chain employs TRBV4-1 and TRBJ2-5, with D maybe TRBD2 (6 bases). This CDR3 is built from 13 residues. The germline V and J ends were trimmed by 2 bases and 4 bases, with 8 bases remaining between them. The V gene's germline CDR1 is MGHRA and CDR2 YSYEKL. The CDR3 nucleotides are TGCGCCAGCAGCCAACGGGGAGGAGAGACCCAGTACTTC. Protein sequence: CASSQRGGETQYF.

With respect to this clone: Other DNA sequences in this specimen translate into the identical CDR3. This chain connects TRBV7-2 to TRBJ2-1, with 8 positions matching TRBD2. The ends lost 2 bases at V and 3 bases at J; junction bases unmatched: 3. The CDR3 length is 15 residues. Germline assignment: CDR1 SGHTA and CDR2 FQGNSA. The CDR3 loop reads CASSLLAGGYNEQFF. CDR3 in DNA: TGTGCCAGCAGCTTACTGGCGGGAGGCTACAATGAGCAGTTCTTC.

This clone occurred once. This chain connects TRBV7-9 to TRBJ1-3, with 8 bases lining up with TRBD1. V lost 3 bases, J lost 7 bases, and 5 bases stayed unmatched. The germline CDR1 and CDR2 sequences are SEHNR and FQNEAQ (reference sequence). The CDR3 covers 14 residues. Here the CDR3 reads CASSFGQGWNTIYF. The CDR3 DNA follows: TGTGCCAGCAGCTTCGGACAGGGATGGAACACCATATATTTT. The full variable domain, rest sourced from reference TRBV7-9 and TRBJ1-3, is DTGVSQNPRHKITKRGQNVTFRCDPISEHNRLYWYRQTLGQGPEFLTYFQNEAQLEKSRLLSDRFSAERPKGSFSTLEIQRTEQGDSAMYLCASSFGQGWNTIYFGEGSWLTVV.

The gene calls are TRBV5-1 and TRBJ2-7; 8 bases map to TRBD2. Germline V gives CDR1 SGHRS, CDR2 YFSETQ. The CDR3 runs 13 residues. V was clipped by 5 bases and J by 2 bases; unmatched bases: 3. The CDR3 loop is CASRLAATYEQYF. The CDR3 nucleotides are TGCGCCAGCAGACTAGCGGCTACCTACGAGCAGTACTTC.

The chain recombines TRBV6-1 with TRBJ2-4; D tentatively fits TRBD1 or TRBD2 (5 bases each). V was clipped by 5 bases and J by 8 bases, with 19 bases between them. This CDR3 is built from 15 residues. CDR1 and CDR2 (germline): MNHNS, SASEGT. This CDR3 reads CASSTHPRGQDIQYF. DNA of the CDR3: TGTGCCAGCAGTACGCACCCCCGGGGCCAGGACATTCAGTACTTC.

This chain joins TRBV7-8 and TRBJ2-7; 8 bases align to TRBD2. This CDR3 contains 12 residues. With V trimmed by 5 bases and J by 6 bases, 3 bases remained unmatched. Germline V gene sequence: CDR1 SGHVS, CDR2 FQNEAQ. The CDR3 spells CASSPGGAEQYF. In DNA form, the CDR3 reads TGTGCCAGCAGCCCCGGGGGGGCCGAGCAGTACTTC. The whole variable domain, remainder taken from reference TRBV7-8 and TRBJ2-7, is GAGVSQSPRYKVAKRGQDVALRCDPISGHVSLFWYQQALGQGPEFLTYFQNEAQLDKSGLPSDRFFAERPEGSVSTLKIQRTQQEDSAVYLCASSPGGAEQYFGPGTRLTVT.

CDR3 region: CSVDGTPGQGFGGYTF. CDR3 coding DNA: TGCAGCGTTGATGGGACCCCGGGACAGGGATTCGGGGGCTACACCTTC. The chain recombines TRBV29-1 with TRBJ1-2; TRBD1 agrees at 9 bases. The trim removed 3 bases at V and 8 bases at J, leaving 16 bases unmatched. The CDR3 extends over 16 amino acids. Germline V gene sequence: CDR1 SQVTM, CDR2 ANQGSEA. The variable domain in full, completed from reference TRBV29-1 and TRBJ1-2, reads SAVISQKPSRDICQRGTSLTIQCQVDSQVTMMFWYRQQPGQSLTLIATANQGSEATYESGFVIDKFPISRPNLTFSTLTVSNMSPEDSSIYLCSVDGTPGQGFGGYTFGSGTRLTVV.

The genes are TRBV6-5 and TRBJ1-4; a weak D match, TRBD1 (5 bases). V lost 2 bases and J 4 bases, leaving 5 bases between the germline ends. CDR1 is MNHEY and CDR2 is SVGAGI in the germline V gene. The CDR3 is 13 amino acids. The CDR3 loop reads CASSYQGNEKLFF. The DNA for the CDR3 is TGTGCCAGCAGTTACCAGGGTAATGAAAAACTGTTTTTT.

This chain links TRBV5-1 with TRBJ2-2, with TRBD1 matching over 7 bases. V lost 10 bases to trimming and J lost 0 bases; unmatched junction nucleotides: 6. The CDR3 runs 14 residues. From germline, CDR1 is SGHRS and CDR2 YFSETQ. Here the CDR3 reads CACRQGANTGELFF. CDR3 coding DNA: TGCGCCTGCCGACAGGGCGCGAACACCGGGGAGCTGTTTTTT. Based on the CDR3 plus reference TRBV5-1 and TRBJ2-2, the full variable domain is KAGVTQTPRYLIKTRGQQVTLSCSPISGHRSVSWYQQTPGQGLQFLFEYFSETQRNKGNFPGRFSGRQFSNSRSEMNVSTLELGDSALYLCACRQGANTGELFFGEGSRLTVL.

The chain joins TRBV10-3 to TRBJ1-1, with 9 bases matching TRBD1. Trimming took 3 bases from V and 4 from J; bases not matched to a gene: 6. From germline, CDR1 is ENHRY and CDR2 SYGVKD. This CDR3 is built from 15 residues. The CDR3 DNA reads as TGTGCCATCAGTGACAGACCGGGACAGGGCACTGAAGCTTTCTTT. Amino acids: CAISDRPGQGTEAFF.

The CDR3 loop reads CASSQGQGTGNTIYF. In DNA form, the CDR3 reads TGCGCCAGCAGCCAGGGTCAGGGTACTGGAAACACCATATATTTT. J is TRBJ1-3 and V is TRBV4-1; D perhaps matches TRBD1 (5 bases). The CDR3 is made up of 15 amino acids. Trimming removed 3 bases at V and 2 bases at J, with 11 bases between. Germline CDR1 and CDR2: MGHRA and YSYEKL.

The chain employs TRBV10-1 and TRBJ1-1, with a possible D match to TRBD1 (6 bases). This CDR3 is 14 amino acids long. Looked up from germline, CDR1 is WNHNN and CDR2 is SYGVQD (reference sequence). Between the trimmed V and J ends, which lost 1 base and 7 bases, there was a span of 13 bases. The CDR3 DNA reads TGCGCCAGCAGTGAGTTACGGAGGGGGGGTGAAGCTTTCTTT. Encoded protein: CASSELRRGGEAFF.

The V gene is TRBV5-1, the J gene TRBJ2-7; no definite D call. The germline gives CDR1 SGHRS, CDR2 YFSETQ. This CDR3 is built from 14 residues. Trimming removed 0 bases from V and 3 bases from J, with 10 bases in between. The CDR3 sequence is CASSLGNKGYEQYF. The CDR3 DNA sequence: TGCGCCAGCAGCTTGGGAAATAAGGGCTACGAGCAGTACTTC.

The V and J genes are TRBV11-2 and TRBJ1-4; the D is unclear. CDR1 is SGHAT, CDR2 FQNNGV, per germline. The CDR3 spans 16 residues. V was cut by 3 bases and J by 0 bases, with 11 bases left in between. CDR3 DNA sequence: TGTGCCAGCAGCTTCCACAAGGCCACAACTAATGAAAAACTGTTTTTT. This encodes CASSFHKATTNEKLFF. Full variable domain (rest looked up from reference TRBV11-2 and TRBJ1-4): EAGVAQSPRYKIIEKRQSVAFWCNPISGHATLYWYQQILGQGPKLLIQFQNNGVVDDSQLPKDRFSAERLKGVDSTLKIQPAKLEDSAVYLCASSFHKATTNEKLFFGSGTQLSVL.

V gene TRBV28 combines with J gene TRBJ2-4; D gene uncertain. Germline CDR1 and CDR2: MDHEN and SYDVKM. The CDR3 sequence is 13 residues long. The V gene lost 8 bases and the J gene lost 0 bases, with 8 bases spanning the gap. CDR3: CASGVIAKNIQYF. The CDR3 DNA sequence: TGTGCCAGCGGGGTCATAGCCAAAAACATTCAGTACTTC.

Regarding this clone: This sample includes further DNA sequences coding for the same CDR3. The chain couples TRBV6-5 to TRBJ1-5; D call uncertain. This CDR3 contains 13 residues. In germline, CDR1 is MNHEY, CDR2 SVGAGI. V shed 6 bases and J shed 0 bases, with 6 bases lying between them. The CDR3 spells CASRLDSNQPQHF. DNA for the CDR3: TGTGCCAGCAGGTTAGATAGCAATCAGCCCCAGCATTTT.

The V gene is TRBV7-2, the J gene TRBJ2-7; 8 bases line up with TRBD1. This CDR3 is 15 amino acids long. The V gene end was trimmed by 5 bases and the J gene end by 1 base; junction bases not matched to a gene: 7. CDR1 SGHTA and CDR2 FQGNSA come from the germline V gene. This chain's CDR3 is CASSPGQALSYEQYF. CDR3 nucleotide sequence: TGTGCCAGCAGCCCGGGACAGGCACTTTCCTACGAGCAGTACTTC.